The 14 T cell receptor beta chains in this list originate from one sample, sequenced in a study of blood T cell repertoires in COVID-19 (dated by TCRdb to 2020 to 2022). Library method: the immunoSEQ multiplex PCR assay. Imported from immuneACCESS, the table was reduced by TCRdb to in-frame sequences with V and J called. These copies leave out some clones; in studies compared against another copy, an unresolved V gene accounts for under half, and the cause of the remainder is not known. The sample table shows fewer than 200,000 clones, and about 72% are seen once. Jointly, the top ten make up 17% of the sample. What was sequenced was PBMCs or T cells enriched from blood (not recorded which). These receptors were obtained from a woman aged 45 to 65 who had recovered from COVID-19.

CDR3 amino acids: CASSFLGGPPDTQYF. CDR3 sequence (DNA): TGTGCCAGCAGCTTCCTGGGGGGACCTCCAGATACGCAGTATTTT. The V gene is TRBV11-2, the J gene TRBJ2-3; perhaps TRBD2 as D (6 bases). This CDR3 contains 15 residues. Trimming cost V 3 bases and J 4 bases, with 14 bases left between them. Germline V gene data show CDR1 as SGHAT and CDR2 as FQNNGV. Based on the CDR3 plus reference TRBV11-2 and TRBJ2-3, the full variable domain is EAGVAQSPRYKIIEKRQSVAFWCNPISGHATLYWYQQILGQGPKLLIQFQNNGVVDDSQLPKDRFSAERLKGVDSTLKIQPAKLEDSAVYLCASSFLGGPPDTQYFGPGTRLTVL.

This clone was observed once. The gene calls are TRBV7-6 and TRBJ2-2, with D possibly being TRBD2 (5 bases). Germline V gene data show CDR1 as SGHVS and CDR2 as FNYEAQ. Between the trimmed V and J ends, which lost 0 bases and 5 bases, there was a span of 19 bases. The CDR3 loop spans 18 amino acids. The DNA for the CDR3 is TGTGCCAGCAGCTTAGCCCCGACCTTGGCGGGTGGTACCGGGGAGCTGTTTTTT. Its protein product is CASSLAPTLAGGTGELFF.

J is TRBJ1-3 and V is TRBV28; a possible D gene is TRBD1 (5 bases). The CDR3 covers 17 residues. The V and J ends lost 2 bases and 1 base respectively, with 15 bases between them. CDR1 and CDR2 from the germline V gene are MDHEN and SYDVKM. The CDR3 protein is CASSLLTGGLSGNTIYF. The CDR3 DNA sequence: TGTGCCAGCAGTTTACTTACCGGGGGTCTTTCTGGAAACACCATATATTTT.

This clone was seen repeatedly, ten times or more. This sequence joins TRBV28 and TRBJ1-5, with D unresolved. Germline values: CDR1 MDHEN, CDR2 SYDVKM. The CDR3 runs to 14 residues. V lost 11 bases and J 2 bases, leaving 16 bases between the germline ends. CDR3 bases: TGTGCCTCCACCTCAATGGCGGGCAATCAGCCCCAGCATTTT. Its protein is CASTSMAGNQPQHF.

This chain connects TRBV5-1 to TRBJ2-1; TRBD2 aligns across 10 bases. This CDR3 comprises 16 residues. Germline lookup yields CDR1 SGHRS and CDR2 YFSETQ. The ends lost 3 bases at V and 4 bases at J; junction bases unmatched: 7. The CDR3, as DNA: TGCGCCAGCAGCTGGATGCCTAGCGGGAGTTACAATGAGCAGTTCTTC. Translating it yields CASSWMPSGSYNEQFF.

V is TRBV13 and J is TRBJ1-1; no reliable D call. Trimming left V 2 bases short and J 0 bases short, with 7 bases between. There are 14 residues in the CDR3. Germline loops: CDR1 PRHDT, CDR2 FYEKMQ (reference sequence). The CDR3, as DNA: TGTGCCAGCAGCTTATACTCTGTGAACACTGAAGCTTTCTTT. Translated: CASSLYSVNTEAFF. The full variable domain, in which reference TRBV13 and TRBJ1-1 provide the parts outside the CDR3, is AAGVIQSPRHLIKEKRETATLKCYPIPRHDTVYWYQQGPGQDPQFLISFYEKMQSDKGSIPDRFSAQQFSDYHSELNMSSLELGDSALYFCASSLYSVNTEAFFGQGTRLTVV.

This clone was found many times. The rearrangement links TRBV13 to TRBJ2-2; D possibly corresponds to TRBD2 (6 bases). Germline assignment: CDR1 PRHDT and CDR2 FYEKMQ (reference sequence). Trimming shortened V by 5 bases and J by 3 bases, and 13 bases separated the two germline ends. This CDR3 has 15 amino acids. The CDR3 here is CASSLSGYHTGELFF. The CDR3 region has the DNA TGTGCCAGCAGCCTAAGCGGGTATCACACCGGGGAGCTGTTTTTT.

This sequence joins TRBV19 and TRBJ2-2; 7 nucleotides align to TRBD1. The V and J ends lost 7 bases and 4 bases, in that order; junction bases with no gene match: 9. The CDR3 runs 15 residues. Per germline, CDR1 LNHDA and CDR2 SQIVND (reference sequence). CDR3 DNA sequence: TGTGCCAGTACGATTGACAGGGTAACCACCGGGGAGCTGTTTTTT. Its protein is CASTIDRVTTGELFF.

The chain employs TRBV18 and TRBJ1-6; 9 nucleotides agree with TRBD1. CDR1 is KGHSH and CDR2 is LQKENI in the germline V gene. The junction had 12 bases not matched to a gene; V was cut back by 2 bases and J by 13 bases. The length of the CDR3 is 16 residues. CDR3 protein: CASSPTGGESYVPLHF. The CDR3 bases are TGTGCCAGCTCACCAACAGGGGGCGAGTCTTATGTCCCCCTCCACTTT.

This chain connects TRBV10-3 to TRBJ2-6, with a possible D match to TRBD2 (6 bases). CDR1 is ENHRY, CDR2 SYGVKD, per germline. The CDR3 runs to 17 residues. Trimming removed 4 bases at V and 0 bases at J, with 13 bases between. The CDR3 loop is CAISVGSMASGANVLTF. CDR3 nucleotides: TGTGCCATCAGTGTCGGGAGTATGGCCTCTGGGGCCAACGTCCTGACTTTC.

The table lists this clone with a few counts. The genes are TRBV7-3 and TRBJ2-1; 9 nucleotides align to TRBD2. This CDR3 is 15 amino acids long. V was pared by 4 bases and J by 6 bases, with 7 bases of the junction left unmatched. In germline, CDR1 is SGHTA, CDR2 FQGTGA. For the CDR3, the DNA is TGTGCCAGCAGCTCCGGGACTAGCTACGGCAATGAGCAGTTCTTC. It specifies CASSSGTSYGNEQFF.

This sequence joins TRBV2 and TRBJ1-2; D ambiguous. V lost 4 bases to trimming and J lost 0 bases, with 9 bases between them. This CDR3 is built from 14 residues. Germline CDR1 SNHLY, CDR2 FYNNEI. Here the CDR3 DNA reads TGTGCCAGCAGTGTCCAGGCGCCTAACTATGGCTACACCTTC. Its translation is CASSVQAPNYGYTF.

The chain couples TRBV6-5 to TRBJ1-4, with TRBD1 matching 7 bases. The V segment lost 9 bases and the J segment 5 bases; nucleotides outside the gene matches: 6. CDR1 is MNHEY and CDR2 is SVGAGI in the germline V gene. The CDR3 is made up of 13 amino acids. The CDR3 DNA reads TGTGCCAGTGGGACAGTTGGAAATGAAAAACTGTTTTTT. Translated, it gives CASGTVGNEKLFF.

The chain joins TRBV6-2 or TRBV6-3 to TRBJ2-2, with D perhaps matching TRBD2 (5 bases). Looked up from germline, CDR1 is MNHEY and CDR2 is SVGEGT. The CDR3 is 17 residues long. Trimming stripped 2 bases from V and 4 bases from J, with 17 bases between. Written as DNA, the CDR3 is TGTGCCAGCAGTTACCGCGTACTACTAGTGGGCACCGGGGAGCTGTTTTTT. It codes for CASSYRVLLVGTGELFF.